The 25 T cell receptor beta chains presented below share a single source sample, sequenced in a study of blood T cells in healthy people across ages. Through a sample-barcoded 5' primer and a J-beta primer mix, a second PCR was run for roughly 6 to 12 cycles. TCRdb called the 5' RACE reads again in MiXCR, with one record for every CDR3 protein. This table holds under 1,000,000 distinct CDR3 sequences, 36% found once. The specimen was blood. The source is a man aged 18 to 29 in good health.

This clonotype was picked up a small number of times. CDR3 nucleotides: TGCGCCAGCAGCCAAGGACAGGAGACAGATACGCAGTATTTT. This translates into CASSQGQETDTQYF. The chain joins TRBV4-1 to TRBJ2-3, with a tentative D call TRBD1 (6 bases). The V end lost 1 base, the J end lost 3 bases, and 8 bases lay between the germline ends. The length of the CDR3 is 14 residues. Germline CDR1 reads MGHRA; CDR2 reads YSYEKL.

This clonotype was seen just once. The chain employs TRBV3-1 and TRBJ1-1, with a weak D call TRBD1 (6 bases). Germline CDR1 and CDR2: LGHDT and YNNKEL (reference sequence). This CDR3 is 14 amino acids long. The V end was cut by 6 bases, the J end by 4 bases, with 15 bases between. The CDR3 nucleotides are TGTGCCAGCAGGCCCAGGGGAGGAAGCACTGAAGCTTTCTTT. It codes for CASRPRGGSTEAFF.

The rearrangement links TRBV10-3 to TRBJ1-5; D not resolved. The germline V gene encodes CDR1 ENHRY and CDR2 SYGVKD. There are 12 residues in the CDR3. Trimming removed 7 bases at V and 5 bases at J, with 9 bases between. CDR3 in DNA: TGTGCCATCAAGGCAGAAGATCAGCCCCAGCATTTT. Protein sequence: CAIKAEDQPQHF.

The V gene is TRBV7-2, the J gene TRBJ2-5; D tentatively fits TRBD1 or TRBD2 (5 bases each). Germline V CDR1 and CDR2: SGHTA, FQGNSA. Trimming shortened V by 4 bases and J by 3 bases, and 12 bases separated the two germline ends. The CDR3 is 14 amino acids. CDR3 DNA: TGTGCCAGCAGCTCCCTCGTGGGGGAAGAGACCCAGTACTTC. Protein product: CASSSLVGEETQYF.

This clonotype was seen a few times. One junction end does not reproduce the germline sequence, and a read error may be involved. This chain connects TRBV20-1 to TRBJ1-4; 7 bases map to TRBD1. The CDR3 extends over 13 amino acids. The V gene's germline CDR1 is DFQATT and CDR2 SNEGSKA (reference sequence). DNA for the CDR3: TGCAGTGCTGGAGACAGGGTTAGTGAAAAACTGTTTTTT. It translates to CSAGDRVSEKLFF.

This clonotype was found a few times. The rearrangement uses TRBV10-3 and TRBJ2-3; 8 nucleotides match TRBD2. CDR3 length: 13 residues. CDR1 is ENHRY and CDR2 is SYGVKD in the germline V gene. V was pared by 0 bases and J by 9 bases, with 2 bases of the junction left unmatched. CDR3 loop: CAISESTGGTQYF. The CDR3 DNA is TGTGCCATCAGTGAGTCGACGGGGGGGACGCAGTATTTT.

CDR3 coding DNA: TGCAGTGCTAGAGATTGGGACAACGCCTTCTATGGCTACACCTTC. This translates into CSARDWDNAFYGYTF. The chain links TRBV20-1 to TRBJ1-2; possible D gene TRBD1, 6 bases. V dropped 0 bases and J dropped 4 bases, with 15 bases sitting between them. Per germline, CDR1 DFQATT and CDR2 SNEGSKA (reference sequence). The CDR3 length is 15 residues.

This sequence joins TRBV11-1 and TRBJ2-5, with 10 bases that match TRBD2. Germline CDR1 is SGHAT and CDR2 is FQDESV (reference sequence). The length of the CDR3 is 12 residues. V lost 1 base and J lost 13; bases outside the gene matches: 3. CDR3: CASSLEGLAPYF. The CDR3 nucleotides are TGTGCCAGCAGCTTAGAGGGACTAGCGCCGTACTTC.

The V gene is TRBV10-3, the J gene TRBJ1-5; D possibly corresponds to TRBD1 (6 bases). V was cut by 11 bases and J by 5 bases, with 22 bases left in between. Germline-derived CDR1 and CDR2 are ENHRY and SYGVKD. The CDR3 covers 15 residues. The CDR3 sequence: CAAEISGVWDQPQHF. CDR3 nucleotide sequence: TGTGCCGCCGAAATTTCAGGGGTGTGGGATCAGCCCCAGCATTTT.

V gene TRBV5-6 combines with J gene TRBJ2-1, with D perhaps matching TRBD2 (6 bases). V shed 0 bases and J shed 5 bases, with 15 bases lying between them. Looked up from germline, CDR1 is SGHDT and CDR2 is YYEEEE. This CDR3 is built from 16 residues. The CDR3 spells CASSLGPSGLNNEQFF. The CDR3 bases are TGTGCCAGCAGCTTGGGCCCCTCGGGACTGAACAATGAGCAGTTCTTC.

The gene calls are TRBV20-1 and TRBJ1-1, with D unclear. Per germline, CDR1 DFQATT and CDR2 SNEGSKA (reference sequence). The CDR3 totals 15 residues. V was pared by 5 bases and J by 1 base, with 17 bases between. CDR3: CSASPHSEQNTEAFF. The CDR3 DNA sequence: TGCAGTGCTTCCCCACATTCGGAGCAGAACACTGAAGCTTTCTTT.

This clonotype showed up just a few times. The CDR3 here is CASSLAMAGGTTDTQYF. Here the CDR3 DNA reads TGTGCCAGCAGCTTAGCGATGGCGGGGGGCACAACAGATACGCAGTATTTT. J is TRBJ2-3 and V is TRBV7-2; 8 bases align to TRBD2. Germline values: CDR1 SGHTA, CDR2 FQGNSA. After removal of 0 bases from V and 3 bases from J, the junction contained 8 bases not matched to a gene. The length of the CDR3 is 17 residues.

For this clonotype: Sequence at one end of the junction differs from germline and may be a read error. This rearrangement joins TRBV12-3 or TRBV12-4 to TRBJ2-5; tentative D call: TRBD1 (6 bases). This CDR3 contains 13 residues. The CDR3 sequence is CASSVALGGTQYF. In DNA form, the CDR3 reads TGTGCCAGCAGTGTAGCGCTAGGGGGGACCCAGTACTTC.

This chain uses TRBV20-1 with TRBJ2-3, with D possibly being TRBD1 or TRBD2 (5 bases each). The germline gives CDR1 DFQATT, CDR2 SNEGSKA (reference sequence). The V end lost 5 bases, the J end lost 3 bases, and 24 bases lay between the germline ends. This CDR3 region has 17 residues. For the CDR3, the DNA is TGCAGTGCTTCTAAGCGGCAGGGCGAGAGGTTTACAGATACGCAGTATTTT. Residues: CSASKRQGERFTDTQYF.

This clonotype was seen a handful of times. The genes are TRBV6-1 and TRBJ2-7, with 9 bases matching TRBD2. V dropped 8 bases and J dropped 7; count of bases not matched to a gene: 21. The V gene's germline CDR1 is MNHNS and CDR2 SASEGT. This CDR3 region has 17 residues. DNA of the CDR3: TGTGCCAGCTCCGGGACTAGCTCACTCAGGGGCGGGTGGGAGCAGTACTTC. This encodes CASSGTSSLRGGWEQYF.

This clonotype was observed a few times. The V call is TRBV10-2, the J call TRBJ2-7, with unresolved D. The V gene lost 3 bases and the J gene lost 3 bases, with 12 bases spanning the gap. Per germline, CDR1 WSHSY and CDR2 SAAADI. This CDR3 has 14 residues. Written as DNA, the CDR3 is TGCGCCAGCAGTGAACCTTACAGAAACTACGAGCAGTACTTC. Translation gives CASSEPYRNYEQYF.

The genes are TRBV7-2 and TRBJ2-3; unclear D gene. Germline V gene data show CDR1 as SGHTA and CDR2 as FQGNSA. The CDR3 length is 15 residues. Trimming stripped 5 bases from V and 0 bases from J, with 12 bases between. The CDR3 loop is CASSTNGPSTDTQYF. The CDR3 nucleotides read TGTGCCAGCAGCACAAACGGTCCTAGCACAGATACGCAGTATTTT.

This clonotype was observed a few times. The rearrangement links TRBV4-3 to TRBJ2-1; D remains ambiguous. V was pared by 3 bases and J by 5 bases, with 17 bases between. This CDR3 is built from 16 residues. CDR1 LGHNA and CDR2 YSLEER come from the germline V gene. The chain's CDR3 is CASSHRPGGPHNEQFF. Written as DNA, the CDR3 is TGCGCCAGCAGCCACCGGCCTGGTGGACCCCACAATGAGCAGTTCTTC.

This chain connects TRBV4-3 to TRBJ2-2, with 12 nucleotides matching TRBD2. CDR1 and CDR2 from the germline V gene are LGHNA and YSLEER. This CDR3 contains 18 residues. V was clipped by 0 bases and J by 2 bases; unmatched bases: 4. CDR3 in amino acids: CASSQEGLAGANTGELFF. Written as DNA, the CDR3 is TGCGCCAGCAGCCAAGAGGGACTAGCGGGCGCTAACACCGGGGAGCTGTTTTTT.

The V and J genes are TRBV9 and TRBJ1-2, with D unclear. The ends were cut back, 3 bases at V and 6 bases at J, with 15 bases in the middle. Germline V gene lookup returns CDR1 SGDLS and CDR2 YYNGEE. This CDR3 has 14 amino acids. The CDR3 DNA reads as TGTGCCAGCAGCGAACCAGGAATGGGCAATGGCTACACCTTC. Protein: CASSEPGMGNGYTF.

The CDR3: CASSTLIQRTDTQYF. The CDR3 DNA is TGCGCCAGCAGCACCCTTATACAGCGAACAGATACGCAGTATTTT. The chain couples TRBV5-1 to TRBJ2-3; D ambiguous. This CDR3 is 15 amino acids long. From germline, CDR1 is SGHRS and CDR2 YFSETQ. V was pared by 4 bases and J by 3 bases, with 15 bases between.

The chain employs TRBV4-3 and TRBJ2-5; D is possibly TRBD1 or TRBD2 (5 bases each). The CDR3 spans 16 residues. Trimming cost V 0 bases and J 5 bases, with 16 bases left between them. The germline CDR1 and CDR2 sequences are LGHNA and YSLEER. The CDR3 DNA reads TGCGCCAGCAGCCAAGAGATCGGGGCAGGGTGGGAGACCCAGTACTTC. Residues: CASSQEIGAGWETQYF.

This clonotype was counted between two and nine times. This chain joins TRBV9 and TRBJ2-1; D may match TRBD1 or TRBD2 (6 bases each). V gave up 6 bases and J gave up 9 bases, with 16 bases separating them. Germline CDR1 and CDR2: SGDLS and YYNGEE. The CDR3 consists of 13 residues. The chain's CDR3 is CASNQGGPGEQFF. The CDR3 coding sequence is TGTGCCAGCAACCAAGGGGGGCCGGGTGAGCAGTTCTTC.

Of note for this clonotype: A junction boundary mismatches the germline segment, possibly from a read error. This sequence joins TRBV2 and TRBJ2-2; D remains unclear. The CDR3 length is 16 residues. Germline loops: CDR1 SNHLY, CDR2 FYNNEI. The DNA for the CDR3 is TGTGCCAGCAGTGAAGGCGACCCCAAGAACATCGGGGAGCTGTTTTTT. Translating it yields CASSEGDPKNIGELFF.

In its sample, this clonotype was seen many times. This sequence joins TRBV20-1 and TRBJ2-1; D not certain. This CDR3 is 14 amino acids long. Germline V gene sequence: CDR1 DFQATT, CDR2 SNEGSKA (reference sequence). The V end lost 2 bases, the J end lost 2 bases, and 10 bases lay between the germline ends. This chain's CDR3 is CSARQGHPYNEQFF. The DNA for the CDR3 is TGCAGTGCTAGACAAGGGCACCCCTACAATGAGCAGTTCTTC.